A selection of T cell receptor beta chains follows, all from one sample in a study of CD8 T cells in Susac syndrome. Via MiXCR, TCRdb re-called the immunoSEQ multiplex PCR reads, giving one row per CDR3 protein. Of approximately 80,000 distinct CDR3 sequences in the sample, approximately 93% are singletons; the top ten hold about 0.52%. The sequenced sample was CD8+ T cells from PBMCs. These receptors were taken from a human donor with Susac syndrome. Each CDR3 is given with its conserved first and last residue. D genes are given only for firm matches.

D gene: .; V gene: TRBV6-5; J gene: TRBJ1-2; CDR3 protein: CASSYRGANYGYTF; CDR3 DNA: TGTGCCAGCAGTTATAGGGGAGCTAACTATGGCTACACCTTC
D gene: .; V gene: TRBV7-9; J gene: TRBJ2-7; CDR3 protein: CASSSEGSLEQYF; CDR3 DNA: TGTGCCAGCAGCAGCGAAGGGAGTCTAGAGCAGTACTTC
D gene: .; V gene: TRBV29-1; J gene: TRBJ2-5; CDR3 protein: CSDRLQETQYF; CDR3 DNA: TGCAGCGACAGGTTACAAGAGACCCAGTACTTC
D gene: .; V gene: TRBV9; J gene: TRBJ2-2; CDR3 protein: CASSVDGGPAGELFF; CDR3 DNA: TGTGCCAGCAGCGTAGACGGGGGGCCTGCCGGGGAGCTGTTTTTT
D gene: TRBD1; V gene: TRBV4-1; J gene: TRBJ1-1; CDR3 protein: CASSQDLGTGDKGEAFF; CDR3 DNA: TGCGCCAGCAGCCAAGATCTCGGGACAGGGGATAAGGGTGAAGCTTTCTTT
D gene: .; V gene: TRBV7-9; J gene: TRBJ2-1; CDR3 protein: CASSPRKSSYNEQFF; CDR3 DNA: TGTGCCAGCAGCCCCAGAAAGAGCTCCTACAATGAGCAGTTCTTC
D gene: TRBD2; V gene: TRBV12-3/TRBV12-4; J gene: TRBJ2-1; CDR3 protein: CASSSWTSEYNEQFF; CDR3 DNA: TGTGCCAGCAGCTCCTGGACTAGCGAGTACAATGAGCAGTTCTTC
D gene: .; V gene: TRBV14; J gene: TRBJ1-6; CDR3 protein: CASRGRQHYNSPLHF; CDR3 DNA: TGTGCCAGCAGAGGTCGGCAACACTATAATTCACCCCTCCACTTT
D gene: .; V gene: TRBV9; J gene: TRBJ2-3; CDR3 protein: CASSVVQLTDTQYF; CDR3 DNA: TGTGCCAGCAGCGTAGTTCAGCTAACAGATACGCAGTATTTT
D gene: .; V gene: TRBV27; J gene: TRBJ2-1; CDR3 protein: CASISYNEQFF; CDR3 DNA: TGTGCCAGCATTTCTTACAATGAGCAGTTCTTC
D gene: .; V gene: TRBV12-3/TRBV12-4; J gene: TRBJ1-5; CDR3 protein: CASSLTHHSNQPQHF; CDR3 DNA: TGTGCCAGCAGTTTGACACACCATAGCAATCAGCCCCAGCATTTT
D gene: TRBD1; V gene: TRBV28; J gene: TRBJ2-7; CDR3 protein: CASSPDRGYEQYF; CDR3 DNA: TGTGCCAGCAGTCCCGACAGGGGCTACGAGCAGTACTTC
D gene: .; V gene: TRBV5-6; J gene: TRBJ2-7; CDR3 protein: CASSLAGRGSVEQYF; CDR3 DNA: TGTGCCAGCAGCTTGGCGGGCAGGGGCTCTGTCGAGCAGTACTTC
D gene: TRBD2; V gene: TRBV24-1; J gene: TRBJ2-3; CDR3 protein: CATSDFKGRDTDTQYF; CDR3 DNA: TGTGCCACCAGTGATTTTAAAGGGAGGGACACAGATACGCAGTATTTT
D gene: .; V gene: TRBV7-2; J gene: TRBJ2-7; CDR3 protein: CASSLEVGAAYEQYF; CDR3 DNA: TGTGCCAGCAGCTTAGAAGTGGGGGCGGCCTACGAGCAGTACTTC
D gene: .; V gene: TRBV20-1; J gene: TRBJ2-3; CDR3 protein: CSASDRLEGFTDTQYF; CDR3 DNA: TGCAGTGCTAGTGATCGGCTAGAGGGTTTTACAGATACGCAGTATTTT
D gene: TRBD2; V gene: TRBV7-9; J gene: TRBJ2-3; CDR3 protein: CASSLEAGGTDTQYF; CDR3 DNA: TGTGCCAGCAGCTTAGAGGCGGGGGGCACAGATACGCAGTATTTT
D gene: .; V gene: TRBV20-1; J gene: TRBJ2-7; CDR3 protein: CSALDGAYEQYF; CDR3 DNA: TGCAGTGCCCTGGACGGAGCCTACGAGCAGTACTTC
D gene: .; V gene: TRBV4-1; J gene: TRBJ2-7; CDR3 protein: CASSQVSGESSYEQYF; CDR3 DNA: TGCGCCAGCAGCCAAGTATCCGGGGAAAGCTCCTACGAGCAGTACTTC
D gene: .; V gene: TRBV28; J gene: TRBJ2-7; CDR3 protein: CASSFLGQGYEQYF; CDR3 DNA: TGTGCCAGCAGTTTTTTGGGGCAGGGCTACGAGCAGTACTTC